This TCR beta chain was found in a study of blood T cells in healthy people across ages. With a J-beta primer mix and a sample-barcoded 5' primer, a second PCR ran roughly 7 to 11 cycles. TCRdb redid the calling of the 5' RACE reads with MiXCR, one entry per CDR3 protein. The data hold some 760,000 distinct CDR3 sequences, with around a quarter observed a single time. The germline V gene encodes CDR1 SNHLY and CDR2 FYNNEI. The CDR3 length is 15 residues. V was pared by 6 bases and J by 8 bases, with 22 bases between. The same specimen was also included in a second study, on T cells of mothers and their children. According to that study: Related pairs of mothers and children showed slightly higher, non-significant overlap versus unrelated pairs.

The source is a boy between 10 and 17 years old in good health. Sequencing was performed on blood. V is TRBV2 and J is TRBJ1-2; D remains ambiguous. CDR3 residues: CASSEVEGSLGGYTF. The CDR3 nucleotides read TGTGCCAGCAGCGAGGTAGAAGGGTCCCTTGGGGGCTACACCTTC.